The 5 T cell receptor beta chains presented below share a single source sample, sequenced in a study of blood T cells in healthy people across ages. Primed by a sample-barcoded 5' primer and a J-beta primer mix, a second PCR proceeded for 7 to 11 cycles. One entry per CDR3 protein results from TCRdb running MiXCR on the 5' RACE reads. This sample has 550,000 to 700,000 distinct CDR3 sequences; 25% to 30% occur once, and the top ten carry approximately 17%. The sequenced sample was blood. These receptors all stem from a woman in her 70s in good health.

In its sample, this clonotype was seen a few times. The chain has TRBV6-1 and TRBJ2-5; 9 nucleotides line up with TRBD1. The J call may be wrong; the DNA end is better matched by TRBJ2-1. Germline loops: CDR1 MNHNS, CDR2 SASEGT. The CDR3 is 16 residues long. The CDR3 protein is CASSHRHRDRAGEQFF. As DNA, the CDR3 is TGTGCCAGCAGTCATCGGCACCGGGACAGGGCAGGGGAGCAGTTCTTC.

This clonotype occurred many times. The chain employs TRBV28 and TRBJ2-5; TRBD1 or TRBD2 may be the D gene (5 bases each). Looked up from germline, CDR1 is MDHEN and CDR2 is SYDVKM. V gave up 5 bases and J gave up 1 base, with 5 bases separating them. This CDR3 has 12 amino acids. The DNA of the CDR3 is TGTGCCAGCAGTGGGACCCAAGAGACCCAGTACTTC. It translates to CASSGTQETQYF. Looking up the rest from reference TRBV28 and TRBJ2-5 gives the full variable domain: DVKVTQSSRYLVKRTGEKVFLECVQDMDHENMFWYRQDPGLGLRLIYFSYDVKMKEKGDIPEGYSVSREKKERFSLILESASTNQTSMYLCASSGTQETQYFGPGTRLLVL.

This clonotype was found a few times. The J gene is TRBJ1-2, the V gene TRBV11-3; D unclear. Germline lookup yields CDR1 SGHNT and CDR2 YENEEA. CDR3 length: 13 residues. V lost 1 base and J lost 8, with 11 bases in between. CDR3 in amino acids: CASSLGAQWGYTF. CDR3 nucleotides: TGTGCCAGCAGCTTAGGGGCTCAATGGGGCTACACCTTC.

The chain carries TRBV2 and TRBJ2-5; perhaps TRBD2 as D (6 bases). TRBJ2-1 matches the DNA end more closely, so the J call is doubtful. The CDR3 consists of 14 residues. Germline V gene data show CDR1 as SNHLY and CDR2 as FYNNEI. In nucleotides, the CDR3 is TGTGCCAGCAGTGAACTAGCGATCATCAGTGAGCAGTTCTTC. It specifies CASSELAIISEQFF.

The chain combines TRBV20-1 with TRBJ2-5; 8 bases align to TRBD2. This CDR3 is 16 amino acids long. Germline V gene lookup returns CDR1 DFQATT and CDR2 SNEGSKA (reference sequence). Trimming removed 0 bases from V and 0 bases from J; junction bases left unmatched: 6. CDR3 DNA sequence: TGCAGTGCTAGAGAATGGAGCGGGGGAAACCAAGAGACCCAGTACTTC. Protein product: CSAREWSGGNQETQYF.